A single sample gave rise to the 30 T cell receptor beta chains below, sequenced in a study of blood T cells in healthy people across ages (dated by TCRdb to between 2014 and 2016). The library was prepared using 5' RACE. The data were produced on an Illumina HiSeq 2500. A second PCR of about 7 to 12 cycles was run with a J-beta primer mix and a sample-barcoded 5' primer. TCRdb itself trimmed the public reads at Q25 with fastp, ran MiXCR and retained productive beta chains. Records with the same CDR3 protein are collapsed into one entry carrying the most frequent genes and DNA. Counted in this sample were 800,000 or so distinct CDR3 sequences; about 25% of them appeared once. The ten largest make up 3% to 4% of the sample. This sample was shared with a second study, whose subject was T cells of mothers and their children.

The sequenced sample consisted of blood. The receptor set was obtained from a boy under 18 in good health.

This clonotype showed up many times. The chain links TRBV28 to TRBJ2-7; D not certain. CDR1 is MDHEN and CDR2 is SYDVKM in the germline V gene. This CDR3 comprises 12 residues. V dropped 6 bases and J dropped 0 bases, with 6 bases sitting between them. For the CDR3, the DNA is TGTGCCAGCAGCTTGCTCTCCTACGAGCAGTACTTC. Its translation: CASSLLSYEQYF. The whole variable domain, remainder taken from reference TRBV28 and TRBJ2-7, is DVKVTQSSRYLVKRTGEKVFLECVQDMDHENMFWYRQDPGLGLRLIYFSYDVKMKEKGDIPEGYSVSREKKERFSLILESASTNQTSMYLCASSLLSYEQYFGPGTRLTVT.

The chain combines TRBV12-3 or TRBV12-4 with TRBJ2-7; no definite D call. Trimming pared 10 bases from V and 6 bases from J, leaving 19 bases between. The CDR3 contains 13 residues. The CDR3 sequence: CANNREGSREQYF. The CDR3 DNA reads as TGTGCCAACAATAGGGAAGGGTCCCGCGAGCAGTACTTC.

The sample holds a few counts of this clonotype. The chain uses TRBV2 and TRBJ2-2; D may be TRBD1 (5 bases). CDR3 size: 15 residues. The V end lost 4 bases, the J end lost 0 bases, and 9 bases lay between the germline ends. The germline CDR1 and CDR2 sequences are SNHLY and FYNNEI. CDR3 nucleotide sequence: TGTGCCAGCAGTGGACAGCCGACGAACACCGGGGAGCTGTTTTTT. Residues: CASSGQPTNTGELFF.

This clonotype was detected a few times. The chain recombines TRBV12-5 with TRBJ2-5, with 9 positions matching TRBD1. The DNA end favors TRBJ2-7, so the J call may be wrong. This CDR3 has 14 amino acids. Germline V lookup: CDR1 LGHNT, CDR2 FRNRAP. The CDR3 loop is CANARDREGLEQYF. The CDR3 nucleotides read TGTGCTAACGCCCGGGACAGGGAGGGACTCGAGCAGTACTTC.

The chain combines TRBV10-3 with TRBJ2-5; D possibly corresponds to TRBD1 (6 bases). V was clipped by 2 bases and J by 3 bases, with 10 bases between them. The CDR3 is made up of 14 amino acids. From germline, CDR1 is ENHRY and CDR2 SYGVKD. CDR3 loop: CAISEVWTEETQYF. The DNA for the CDR3 is TGTGCCATCAGTGAGGTCTGGACAGAAGAGACCCAGTACTTC.

The sample holds a few counts of this clonotype. V is TRBV28 and J is TRBJ2-5; TRBD2 aligns across 9 bases. V was clipped by 6 bases and J by 6 bases; unmatched bases: 11. CDR1 and CDR2 from the germline V gene are MDHEN and SYDVKM. This CDR3 comprises 15 residues. CDR3 in amino acids: CASSQTSGSRQTQYF. CDR3 sequence (DNA): TGTGCCAGCAGCCAAACTAGCGGGTCGCGTCAGACCCAGTACTTC.

The rearrangement uses TRBV2 and TRBJ1-6; no reliable D call. The CDR3 is 13 residues long. Germline assignment: CDR1 SNHLY and CDR2 FYNNEI. Trimming cost V 7 bases and J 7 bases, with 11 bases left between them. For the CDR3, the DNA is TGTGCCAGCAATGACACGGGGAATTCACCCCTCCACTTT. Its protein product is CASNDTGNSPLHF.

The rearrangement links TRBV7-9 to TRBJ1-1; D perhaps matches TRBD1 (5 bases). The CDR3 length is 12 residues. Trimming took 7 bases from V and 3 from J, leaving 9 bases between them. The germline CDR1 and CDR2 sequences are SEHNR and FQNEAQ (reference sequence). The CDR3 region is CASNWGDTEAFF. For the CDR3, the DNA is TGTGCCAGCAACTGGGGGGACACTGAAGCTTTCTTT.

This CDR3 is CASRLALGSYNEQFF. In DNA, the CDR3 is TGTGCCAGCAGATTGGCATTGGGCAGCTACAATGAGCAGTTCTTC. The V and J genes are TRBV6-5 and TRBJ2-1; D is uncertain. Germline lookup yields CDR1 MNHEY and CDR2 SVGAGI. V gave up 6 bases and J gave up 3 bases, with 15 bases separating them. The CDR3 is made up of 15 amino acids.

This clonotype has a handful of counts. The chain combines TRBV12-3 or TRBV12-4 with TRBJ2-7; D not certain. The CDR3 is 12 residues long. V shed 6 bases and J shed 2 bases, with 8 bases lying between them. The CDR3 reads CASSFDPYEQYF. CDR3 bases: TGTGCCAGCAGCTTTGACCCCTACGAGCAGTACTTC.

This clonotype came up a few times. V is TRBV4-1 and J is TRBJ2-5; D call uncertain. This CDR3 spans 15 amino acids. Germline V CDR1 and CDR2: MGHRA, YSYEKL. Trimming removed 0 bases from V and 0 bases from J, with 8 bases in between. The CDR3 here is CASSQDEADQETQYF. CDR3 coding DNA: TGCGCCAGCAGCCAAGATGAAGCAGACCAAGAGACCCAGTACTTC.

The rearrangement links TRBV7-2 to TRBJ2-2; possibly TRBD1 or TRBD2 for D (6 bases each). This CDR3 has 16 amino acids. V gave up 4 bases and J gave up 5 bases, with 17 bases separating them. Germline V gene data show CDR1 as SGHTA and CDR2 as FQGNSA. CDR3 DNA: TGTGCCAGCAGCTCCTCGCCGGGGGCGAGTACCGGGGAGCTGTTTTTT. Translating gives CASSSSPGASTGELFF.

This clonotype was seen a few times. In DNA, the CDR3 is TGTGCCAGCCCCCCGGGACCAAATTCCTACGAGCAGTACTTC. It encodes CASPPGPNSYEQYF. This chain links TRBV12-3 or TRBV12-4 with TRBJ2-7, with D tentatively TRBD1 or TRBD2 (5 bases each). Trimming pared 8 bases from V and 1 base from J, leaving 15 bases between. This CDR3 has 14 residues.

The chain links TRBV6-5 to TRBJ1-3, with D unresolved. V shed 3 bases and J shed 2 bases, with 14 bases lying between them. The CDR3 extends over 16 amino acids. Germline lookup yields CDR1 MNHEY and CDR2 SVGAGI. In nucleotides, the CDR3 is TGTGCCAGCAGTTATAGTGGCCTAACCCCTGGAAACACCATATATTTT. It codes for CASSYSGLTPGNTIYF.

This chain joins TRBV3-1 and TRBJ1-4; tentative D call: TRBD1 (6 bases). Germline V gene lookup returns CDR1 LGHDT and CDR2 YNNKEL (reference sequence). This CDR3 region has 15 residues. V shed 2 bases and J shed 8 bases, with 15 bases lying between them. CDR3 DNA sequence: TGTGCCAGCAGCCAAACAGGGAGGCGAGACGAAAAACTGTTTTTT. Translated: CASSQTGRRDEKLFF.

This clonotype has more than one count but fewer than ten. V and J are TRBV4-1 and TRBJ2-5; D not resolved. This CDR3 spans 13 amino acids. Germline V gene data show CDR1 as MGHRA and CDR2 as YSYEKL. V dropped 0 bases and J dropped 5 bases, with 7 bases sitting between them. The CDR3 DNA is TGCGCCAGCAGCCAAGATCCGTCCGAGACCCAGTACTTC. Its translation is CASSQDPSETQYF.

There are a few counts of this clonotype. The CDR3 is CASSIRQGNSGANVLTF. CDR3 nucleotides: TGTGCCAGCAGTATCCGACAGGGGAACTCTGGGGCCAACGTCCTGACTTTC. The chain recombines TRBV27 with TRBJ2-6; TRBD1 matches 8 bases. The length of the CDR3 is 17 residues. Germline CDR1 MNHEY, CDR2 SMNVEV (reference sequence). With 5 bases clipped from V and 0 bases from J, the junction kept 6 bases outside the gene matches.

Of note for this clonotype: At one of its ends the junction is not consistent with the germline gene, which may arise from a read error. V gene TRBV7-2 combines with J gene TRBJ2-1; no clear D. CDR1 and CDR2 (germline): SGHTA, FQGNSA. The CDR3 runs 16 residues. CDR3 loop: CASNLDSGLSSNEQFF. Here the CDR3 DNA reads TGTGCCAGCAACTTAGATTCCGGGCTTTCAAGCAATGAGCAGTTCTTC.

This clonotype was observed a handful of times. The chain joins TRBV27 to TRBJ2-7; D gene uncertain. CDR1 MNHEY and CDR2 SMNVEV come from the germline V gene (reference sequence). The CDR3 is made up of 14 amino acids. The germline V and J ends were trimmed by 3 bases and 0 bases, with 9 bases remaining between them. DNA for the CDR3: TGTGCCAGCAGTTTGACGGTTTACTCCTACGAGCAGTACTTC. It yields the protein CASSLTVYSYEQYF.

The sample holds a few counts of this clonotype. V gene TRBV5-6 combines with J gene TRBJ1-1, with a possible D match to TRBD1 (5 bases). The germline CDR1 and CDR2 sequences are SGHDT and YYEEEE. V was clipped by 4 bases and J by 8 bases, with 12 bases between them. The CDR3 contains 12 residues. This CDR3 is CASSGGGNEAFF. Here the CDR3 DNA reads TGTGCCAGCAGCGGGGGGGGGAACGAAGCTTTCTTT.

The genes are TRBV3-1 and TRBJ1-1; no clear D gene. Trimming shortened V by 0 bases and J by 3 bases, and 5 bases separated the two germline ends. The CDR3 extends over 13 amino acids. Germline values: CDR1 LGHDT, CDR2 YNNKEL (reference sequence). The CDR3 sequence: CASSQEWDTEAFF. CDR3 DNA: TGTGCCAGCAGCCAAGAGTGGGACACTGAAGCTTTCTTT.

This rearrangement joins TRBV4-2 to TRBJ1-4; the match to TRBD1 covers 7 bases. The germline V gene has CDR1 LGHNA and CDR2 YNFKEQ. With V trimmed by 0 bases and J by 5 bases, 3 bases remained unmatched. The length of the CDR3 is 15 residues. CDR3: CASSQDRQGNEKLFF. The DNA for the CDR3 is TGTGCCAGCAGCCAAGATAGACAGGGAAATGAAAAACTGTTTTTT.

The chain carries TRBV21-1 and TRBJ2-7; TRBD1 is the table's D call and was not checked against the DNA. TRBV21-1 is marked as a pseudogene. This CDR3 is built from 15 residues. The CDR3 DNA follows: TGTGCCAGCAGTGGGAGTCGGACAGGAGTATACGAGCAGTACTTC. This translates into CASSGSRTGVYEQYF.

This clonotype was counted only a few times. Written as DNA, the CDR3 is TGTGCCAGTAGCAGACAGTCCTATGGCTACACCTTC. Translating gives CASSRQSYGYTF. V and J are TRBV19 and TRBJ1-2; a possible D gene is TRBD1 (5 bases). Germline CDR1 LNHDA, CDR2 SQIVND (reference sequence). The ends were cut back, 6 bases at V and 4 bases at J, with 9 bases in the middle. The CDR3 length is 12 residues.

This rearrangement joins TRBV4-1 to TRBJ1-4; TRBD1 might be the D (5 bases). Germline V gene data show CDR1 as MGHRA and CDR2 as YSYEKL. CDR3 size: 12 residues. Trimming left V 1 base short and J 14 bases short, with 11 bases between. CDR3 loop: CASSQGGHVLFF. As DNA, the CDR3 is TGCGCCAGCAGCCAAGGCGGACACGTGCTGTTTTTT.

This clonotype has a count of ten or more. The rearrangement uses TRBV7-9 and TRBJ2-7; D uncertain. Trimming shortened V by 3 bases and J by 0 bases, and 6 bases separated the two germline ends. This CDR3 has 13 residues. Germline loops: CDR1 SEHNR, CDR2 FQNEAQ (reference sequence). For the CDR3, the DNA is TGTGCCAGCAGCTTGGGTCCCTCCTACGAGCAGTACTTC. Protein product: CASSLGPSYEQYF.

The sample holds a few counts of this clonotype. The chain recombines TRBV2 with TRBJ2-7; a possible D gene is TRBD1 (5 bases). The CDR3 is 14 amino acids. The ends were cut back, 6 bases at V and 3 bases at J, with 15 bases in the middle. Germline CDR1 reads SNHLY; CDR2 reads FYNNEI. CDR3 in DNA: TGTGCCAGCAGATCCCAGGGTTCGAGCTACGAGCAGTACTTC. Its translation: CASRSQGSSYEQYF.

V gene TRBV27 combines with J gene TRBJ1-2; no definite D call. Germline V gives CDR1 MNHEY, CDR2 SMNVEV (reference sequence). The CDR3 length is 15 residues. Trimming stripped 8 bases from V and 4 bases from J, with 20 bases between. The CDR3 coding sequence is TGTGCCAGCGGTGCGCGCCCGACGGATATCTATGGCTACACCTTC. Translation gives CASGARPTDIYGYTF.

The sample holds a few counts of this clonotype. This chain's CDR3 is CASRHLAGGPYNEQFF. CDR3 nucleotide sequence: TGTGCCAGCAGGCATCTAGCCGGGGGGCCCTACAATGAGCAGTTCTTC. The chain combines TRBV5-5 with TRBJ2-1, with D perhaps matching TRBD2 (7 bases). V gave up 5 bases and J gave up 2 bases, with 17 bases separating them. From germline, CDR1 is SGHKS and CDR2 YYEKEE (reference sequence). This CDR3 has 16 amino acids.

The chain is built from TRBV10-3 and TRBJ2-2; 11 positions agree with TRBD1. Germline values: CDR1 ENHRY, CDR2 SYGVKD. This CDR3 region has 15 residues. Trimming cost V 3 bases and J 11 bases; bases outside gene matches: 8. The CDR3 sequence: CAISDGQGAGGELFF. In nucleotides, the CDR3 is TGTGCCATCAGTGACGGACAGGGGGCGGGCGGCGAGCTGTTTTTT.